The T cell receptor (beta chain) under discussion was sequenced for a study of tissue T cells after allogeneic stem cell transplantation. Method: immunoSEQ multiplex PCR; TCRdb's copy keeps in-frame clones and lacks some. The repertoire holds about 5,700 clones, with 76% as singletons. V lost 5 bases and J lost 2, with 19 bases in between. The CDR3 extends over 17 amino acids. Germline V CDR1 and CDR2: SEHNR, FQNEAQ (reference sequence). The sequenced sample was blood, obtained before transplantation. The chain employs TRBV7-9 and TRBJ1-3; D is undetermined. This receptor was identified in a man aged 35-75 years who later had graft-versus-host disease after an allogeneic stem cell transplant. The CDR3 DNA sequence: TGTGCCAGCAGCCTGTCAGCCTCCCTTATAACTGGAAACACCATATATTTT. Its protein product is CASSLSASLITGNTIYF.